This record concerns one T cell receptor beta chain sequence. These data come from a study of T-cell reconstitution after alpha-beta-depleted transplantation in children. The germline CDR1 and CDR2 sequences are SQVTM and ANQGSEA. V was shortened by 0 bases and J by 3 bases, with 8 bases between the two germline ends. CDR3 size: 13 residues. The library targeted TCRbeta and was prepared with unique molecular identifiers. TCRdb re-called the PCR reads with MiXCR, one entry per CDR3 protein. The table shows just over 200,000 distinct CDR3 sequences, with approximately 8% occurring only once. The source of this sequence is a male patient aged 2 to 9 who had a stem cell transplant for acute myeloid leukemia, so the T cells may come from the graft donor. This specimen was PBMCs, mostly from graft donor cells, taken 360 days after TCRalphabeta/CD19-depleted stem cell transplant. The chain has TRBV29-1 and TRBJ1-1; the D is unclear. The DNA for the CDR3 is TGCAGCGTTGAAGACTCCTCCTACACTGAAGCTTTCTTT. Translated: CSVEDSSYTEAFF. Full variable domain (rest looked up from reference TRBV29-1 and TRBJ1-1): SAVISQKPSRDICQRGTSLTIQCQVDSQVTMMFWYRQQPGQSLTLIATANQGSEATYESGFVIDKFPISRPNLTFSTLTVSNMSPEDSSIYLCSVEDSSYTEAFFGQGTRLTVV.